The clone carrying this T cell receptor (beta chain) was recorded only once. Its antigen is not known. This CDR3 is also generated by other DNA sequences in the sample. V dropped 4 bases and J dropped 4; count of bases not matched to a gene: 4. Germline V CDR1 and CDR2: SGHRS, YFSETQ. This CDR3 spans 13 amino acids. These data come from a study of shared clonotypes between healthy human individuals. Study-level findings and limits: Even with large depth, rarefaction showed that sorted-subset sequencing was incomplete. For naive CD4 cells, approximately 4.8% of clonotypes were shared across a handful of donors.

Division of CD4+ cells produced a CD45RA+ naive subset and a CD45RA-negative memory subset. At deep level, the assay was performed. Sequenced by immunoSEQ multiplex PCR; TCRdb stores in-frame clones only, minus some. Of about 2.3 million clones detected, about 92% appear once; the ten largest clones hold about 0.37%. The rearrangement uses TRBV5-1 and TRBJ1-2; the match to TRBD1 covers 7 bases. This sequence originates from a young man in good health. Some clones in this sample may be carry-over from other donors' samples. Input material: naive CD4+ T cells from PBMCs. Subset specified: CD45RA+ positively selected. CDR3 nucleotides: TGCGCCAGCAGCCCAGGGGGGAGCTATGGCTACACCTTC. Residues: CASSPGGSYGYTF.